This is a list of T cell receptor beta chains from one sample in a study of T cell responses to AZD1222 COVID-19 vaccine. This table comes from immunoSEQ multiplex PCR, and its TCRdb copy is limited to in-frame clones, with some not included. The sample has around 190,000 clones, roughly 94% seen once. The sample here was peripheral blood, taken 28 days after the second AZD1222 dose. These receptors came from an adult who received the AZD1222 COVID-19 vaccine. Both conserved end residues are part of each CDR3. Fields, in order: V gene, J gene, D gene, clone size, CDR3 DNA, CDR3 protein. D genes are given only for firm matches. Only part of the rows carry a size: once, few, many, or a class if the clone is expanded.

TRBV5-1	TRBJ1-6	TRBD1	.	TGCGCCAGCAGCTTGGACGGCAGGGGGTATAATTCACCCCTCCACTTT	CASSLDGRGYNSPLHF
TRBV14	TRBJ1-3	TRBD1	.	TGTGCCAGCAGTAATATCGGGACAGGGAAACGAAACACCATATATTTT	CASSNIGTGKRNTIYF
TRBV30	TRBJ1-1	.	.	TGTGCCTGGATTTGGAACAGGGCGGCTTTT	CAWIWNRAAF
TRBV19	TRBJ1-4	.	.	TGTGCCAGTAGCTCAGGGGCAACTAATGAAAAACTGTTTTTT	CASSSGATNEKLFF
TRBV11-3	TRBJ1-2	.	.	TGTGCCAGCAAGACAGCTAACTATGGCTACACCTTC	CASKTANYGYTF
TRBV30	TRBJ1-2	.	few	TGTGCCTGGAGCCACGGACGGGACTCCTATGGCTACACCTTC	CAWSHGRDSYGYTF
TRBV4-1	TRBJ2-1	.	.	TGCGCCAGCAGCCAAATGCCCATGGGTGAGCAGTTCTTC	CASSQMPMGEQFF
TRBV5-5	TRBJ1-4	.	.	TGTGCCAGCAGCTTGGTCGGGGGCGAAAAACTGTTTTTT	CASSLVGGEKLFF
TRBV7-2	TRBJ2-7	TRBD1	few	TGTGCCAGCAGCTTGACAGGGTACGTCGAGCAGTACTTC	CASSLTGYVEQYF
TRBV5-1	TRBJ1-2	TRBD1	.	TGCGCCAGCAGCTTGGTCCGGTCCGGGACAGGGAATGACTACACCTTC	CASSLVRSGTGNDYTF
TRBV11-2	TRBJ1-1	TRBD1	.	TGTGCCAGCAGCTTACAGGGGGGGACTGAAGCTTTCTTT	CASSLQGGTEAFF
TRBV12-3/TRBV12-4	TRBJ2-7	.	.	TGTGCCAGCAGTTTTGGACAGTACGAGCAGTACTTC	CASSFGQYEQYF
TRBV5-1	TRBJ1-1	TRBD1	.	TGCGCCAGCAGCTTGGCCGGGACAGGGGGTTCGATGAACACTGAAGCTTTCTTT	CASSLAGTGGSMNTEAFF
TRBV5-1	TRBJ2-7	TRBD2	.	TGCGCCAGCAGCCCCGGACTAGCGGGAGTAGACGAGCAGTACTTC	CASSPGLAGVDEQYF
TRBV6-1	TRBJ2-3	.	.	TGTGCCAGCAGTGAAGGTTTTTTGGGGGGCACAGATACGCAGTATTTT	CASSEGFLGGTDTQYF
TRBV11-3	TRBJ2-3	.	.	TGTGCCAGCAGCTTACGAGCAGATACGCAGTATTTT	CASSLRADTQYF
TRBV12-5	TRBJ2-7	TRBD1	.	TGTGCTAGTGGTTTGGTTGGGTTCGTGTCACAGGGGGATTACGAGCAGTACTTC	CASGLVGFVSQGDYEQYF
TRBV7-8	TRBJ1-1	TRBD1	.	TGTGCCAGCAGCTTTGACAGGGGGATCACTGAAGCTTTCTTT	CASSFDRGITEAFF
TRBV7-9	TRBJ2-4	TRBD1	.	TGTGCCAGCAGTAAGAGGGACAGCACTTGGCCTAGAGCCAAAAACATTCAGTACTTC	CASSKRDSTWPRAKNIQYF
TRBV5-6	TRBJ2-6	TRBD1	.	TGTGCCAGCAGCCGGACAGGGAATCTCGGGGGGGCCAACGTCCTGACTTTC	CASSRTGNLGGANVLTF
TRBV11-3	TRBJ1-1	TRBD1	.	TGTGCCAGCAGCTCCGTCATGACAGGGGGAAGGACTGAAGCTTTCTTT	CASSSVMTGGRTEAFF
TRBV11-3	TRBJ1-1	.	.	TGTGCCAGCGGCCCCTCGGTATGGAACACTGAAGCTTTCTTT	CASGPSVWNTEAFF
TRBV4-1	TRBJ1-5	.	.	TGCGCCAGCAGCCATGGGTGGAGCAATCAGCCCCAGCATTTT	CASSHGWSNQPQHF
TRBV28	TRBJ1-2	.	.	TGTGCCAGCAGTTTATTGGGGGGGAACTATGGCTACACCTTC	CASSLLGGNYGYTF
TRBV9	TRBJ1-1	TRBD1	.	TGTGCCAGCAGCGTAACAGGGGTCTTGAACACTGAAGCTTTCTTT	CASSVTGVLNTEAFF
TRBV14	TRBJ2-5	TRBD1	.	TGTGCCAGCAGCCAAGTTAATCAGGGGGCGAGGGAGACCCAGTACTTC	CASSQVNQGARETQYF
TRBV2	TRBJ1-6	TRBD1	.	TGTGCCAGCACTTTAGTACAGGGGGTAAATTCACCCCTCCACTTT	CASTLVQGVNSPLHF
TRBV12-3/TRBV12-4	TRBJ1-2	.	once	TGTGCCAGCAGTTTAGGGAGGGGTGGTGGCTACACCTTC	CASSLGRGGGYTF
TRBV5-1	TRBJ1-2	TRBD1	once	TGCGCCAGCAGCTTGTTCTTTCGCGAGACAGGGGGCTTTGGCTACACCTTC	CASSLFFRETGGFGYTF
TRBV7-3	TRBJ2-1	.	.	TGTGCCAGCAGCTTAAGTACGGATAACAATGAGCAGTTCTTC	CASSLSTDNNEQFF
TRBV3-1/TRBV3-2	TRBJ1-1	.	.	TGTGCCAGCAGCCAAGACGACCTCCCTCGGGCTTTCTTT	CASSQDDLPRAFF
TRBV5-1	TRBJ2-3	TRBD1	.	TGCGCCAGCAGCTTTAGGACAGGGCCTAGCACAGATACGCAGTATTTT	CASSFRTGPSTDTQYF
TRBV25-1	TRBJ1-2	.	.	TGTGCCAGCAGTGAATCTACGGTCTATGGCTACACCTTC	CASSESTVYGYTF
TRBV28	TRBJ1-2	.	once	TGTGCCAGCAGTCCGGATCCGGGGGCTTATGGCTACACCTTC	CASSPDPGAYGYTF
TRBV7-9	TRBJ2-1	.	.	TGTGCCAGCAGCTTACAGGGCTGGGGTGAGCAGTTCTTC	CASSLQGWGEQFF
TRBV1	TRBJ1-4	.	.	TGCACCAGCAGCCGCCTATTGCCCCTGGGGAATGAAAAACTGTTTTTT	CTSSRLLPLGNEKLFF
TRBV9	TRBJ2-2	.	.	TGTGCCAGCAGCGTAACGGTTGGCCCTAAACCCGGGGAGCTGTTTTTT	CASSVTVGPKPGELFF
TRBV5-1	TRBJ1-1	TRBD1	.	TGCGCCAGCAAAGGGACAGGGGACACTGAAGCTTTCTTT	CASKGTGDTEAFF